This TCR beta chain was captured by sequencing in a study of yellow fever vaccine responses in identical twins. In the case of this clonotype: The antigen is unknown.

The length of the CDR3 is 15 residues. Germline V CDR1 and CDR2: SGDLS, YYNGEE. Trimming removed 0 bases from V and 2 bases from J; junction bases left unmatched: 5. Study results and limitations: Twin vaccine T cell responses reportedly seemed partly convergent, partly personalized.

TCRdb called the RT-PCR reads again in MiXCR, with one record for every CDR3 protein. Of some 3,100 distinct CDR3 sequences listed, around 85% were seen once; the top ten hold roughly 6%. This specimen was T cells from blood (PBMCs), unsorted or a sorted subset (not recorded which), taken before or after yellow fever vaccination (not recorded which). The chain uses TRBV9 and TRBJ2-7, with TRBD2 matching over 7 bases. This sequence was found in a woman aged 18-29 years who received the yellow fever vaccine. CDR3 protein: CASSVASGTTYEQYF. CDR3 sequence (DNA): TGTGCCAGCAGCGTAGCTTCTGGGACTACCTACGAGCAGTACTTC.